This entry lists 32 T cell receptor beta chains sequenced from one sample in a study of blood T cell repertoires in COVID-19. This table comes from immunoSEQ multiplex PCR, and its TCRdb copy is limited to in-frame clones, with some not included. The sample has some 160,000 clones, about four fifths seen once. The sequencing sample was made of peripheral blood. The receptors stem from a woman older than 75 with COVID-19, enrolled during active disease.

V usage is TRBV7-2 and J usage is TRBJ1-6; D may be TRBD1 (6 bases). Deletions cut 2 bases from V and 7 bases from J, with 12 bases between. The CDR3 loop spans 15 amino acids. Looked up from germline, CDR1 is SGHTA and CDR2 is FQGNSA. The CDR3 is CASSLTGRRNSPLHF. CDR3 in DNA: TGTGCCAGCAGCTTAACAGGGAGAAGGAATTCACCCCTCCACTTT.

This clone was picked up a small number of times. The chain couples TRBV12-5 to TRBJ1-5; 8 bases are shared with TRBD1. The ends lost 2 bases at V and 6 bases at J; junction bases unmatched: 9. This CDR3 comprises 16 residues. Germline-derived CDR1 and CDR2 are LGHNT and FRNRAP. The CDR3, as DNA: TGTGCTAGTGGTTTGATAACCGGGACAGGAGCTCAGCCCCAGCATTTT. As protein: CASGLITGTGAQPQHF.

This clone has a handful of counts. The rearrangement links TRBV7-3 to TRBJ1-5; 7 bases are a match to TRBD1. Germline loops: CDR1 SGHTA, CDR2 FQGTGA. With V trimmed by 1 base and J by 0 bases, 6 bases remained unmatched. The CDR3 is 17 residues long. DNA of the CDR3: TGTGCCAGCAGCTTAAGGCCGACAGGGAATAGCAATCAGCCCCAGCATTTT. Its translation: CASSLRPTGNSNQPQHF.

This sequence joins TRBV18 and TRBJ2-7, with TRBD1 as a possible D gene (5 bases). Germline V lookup: CDR1 KGHSH, CDR2 LQKENI. This CDR3 has 12 amino acids. Trimming removed 3 bases from V and 5 bases from J, with 8 bases in between. In nucleotides, the CDR3 is TGTGCCAGCTCACCGGCAGGGCACGAGCAGTACTTC. It codes for CASSPAGHEQYF.

The chain uses TRBV7-9 and TRBJ1-1; no reliable D call. Trimming shortened V by 1 base and J by 7 bases, and 10 bases separated the two germline ends. CDR1 and CDR2 (germline): SEHNR, FQNEAQ (reference sequence). This CDR3 has 13 amino acids. CDR3 amino acids: CASSLESGIEAFF. In DNA form, the CDR3 reads TGTGCCAGCAGCTTAGAATCGGGGATTGAAGCTTTCTTT.

The V gene is TRBV6-2 or TRBV6-3, the J gene TRBJ2-7; no definite D call. In germline, CDR1 is MNHEY, CDR2 SVGEGT. V was cut by 5 bases and J by 0 bases, with 14 bases left in between. The CDR3 runs to 15 residues. CDR3 DNA: TGTGCCAGCAGTCCCCATGGGTTAGCCTCCTACGAGCAGTACTTC. Translation gives CASSPHGLASYEQYF.

This chain joins TRBV19 and TRBJ1-5, with 10 nucleotides matching TRBD1. J was trimmed by 4 bases and V by 6 bases; bases with no gene match: 6. CDR1 and CDR2 from the germline V gene are LNHDA and SQIVND (reference sequence). The CDR3 totals 15 residues. CDR3 sequence reads: CASRGQGVSNQPQHF. The CDR3 coding sequence is TGTGCCAGTAGAGGACAGGGGGTTAGTAATCAGCCCCAGCATTTT.

The chain is built from TRBV12-5 and TRBJ1-5; no definite D call. Germline CDR1 is LGHNT and CDR2 is FRNRAP. This CDR3 is built from 12 residues. V was pared by 4 bases and J by 8 bases, with 9 bases between. CDR3 sequence (DNA): TGTGCTAGTGGTTCCGAGGTTAAGCCCCAGCATTTT. Amino acids: CASGSEVKPQHF.

The chain combines TRBV12-3 or TRBV12-4 with TRBJ2-1; 7 bases map to TRBD2. V lost 7 bases, J lost 5 bases, and 5 bases stayed unmatched. This CDR3 contains 13 residues. CDR3 nucleotide sequence: TGTGCCAGCACCACCGGGACTAACAATGAGCAGTTCTTC. Translating it yields CASTTGTNNEQFF.

This clone was recorded once. The J gene is TRBJ1-2, the V gene TRBV7-2; TRBD1 aligns across 8 bases. CDR1 SGHTA and CDR2 FQGNSA come from the germline V gene. The CDR3 is made up of 16 amino acids. V dropped 2 bases and J dropped 7; count of bases not matched to a gene: 12. CDR3 in amino acids: CASSLYLQGGGGGYTF. The CDR3 bases are TGTGCCAGCAGCTTATACTTACAGGGGGGAGGAGGTGGCTACACCTTC.

This clone came up once. The chain carries TRBV10-3 and TRBJ2-2, with a possible D match to TRBD1 (6 bases). Trimming removed 2 bases at V and 4 bases at J, with 11 bases between. Per germline, CDR1 ENHRY and CDR2 SYGVKD. The CDR3 spans 15 residues. The CDR3 spells CAISEGQGFTGELFF. In DNA, the CDR3 is TGTGCCATCAGTGAGGGCCAGGGGTTCACCGGGGAGCTGTTTTTT.

This clone was detected once. The J gene is TRBJ1-1, the V gene TRBV28; possibly TRBD1 for D (5 bases). The CDR3 runs to 15 residues. Trimming removed 5 bases from V and 4 bases from J, with 17 bases in between. Per the germline V gene, CDR1 is MDHEN and CDR2 is SYDVKM. The CDR3 DNA follows: TGTGCCAGCAGTCACCCACTGGGGGGAGGCACTGAAGCTTTCTTT. This gives the protein CASSHPLGGGTEAFF.

CDR3 nucleotides: TGTGCCAGCAGCCAAGCATTTCTCAGGGGCAACGAGCAGTACTTC. Residues: CASSQAFLRGNEQYF. The chain joins TRBV3-1 (or the pseudogene TRBV3-2) to TRBJ2-7; a possible D gene is TRBD1 (6 bases). This CDR3 region has 15 residues. CDR1 is LGHDT, CDR2 YNNKEL, per germline (reference sequence). V was trimmed by 1 base and J by 5 bases, leaving 15 bases between them.

V and J are TRBV2 and TRBJ2-1; 10 positions agree with TRBD2. V dropped 2 bases and J dropped 4; count of bases not matched to a gene: 2. The CDR3 totals 15 residues. Germline V CDR1 and CDR2: SNHLY, FYNNEI. CDR3 region: CASSELAGGYNEQFF. CDR3 nucleotide sequence: TGTGCCAGCAGTGAATTAGCGGGAGGATACAATGAGCAGTTCTTC.

This chain joins TRBV3-1 (or the pseudogene TRBV3-2) and TRBJ2-2; a possible D gene is TRBD1 (6 bases). V lost 0 bases, J lost 5 bases, and 13 bases lay in between. This CDR3 has 16 residues. The V gene's germline CDR1 is LGHDT and CDR2 YNNKEL (reference sequence). CDR3 protein: CASSQDVQGYTGELFF. The CDR3 DNA reads TGTGCCAGCAGCCAAGATGTACAGGGCTATACCGGGGAGCTGTTTTTT.

J is TRBJ2-5 and V is TRBV27; 9 bases align to TRBD2. Germline lookup yields CDR1 MNHEY and CDR2 SMNVEV (reference sequence). Unmatched junction bases numbered 11, after V lost 7 bases and J lost 2 bases. The length of the CDR3 is 16 residues. CDR3 in amino acids: CASTRTGLAKQETQYF. DNA for the CDR3: TGTGCCAGCACCCGGACAGGACTAGCGAAGCAAGAGACCCAGTACTTC.

The chain has TRBV6-2 or TRBV6-3 and TRBJ1-1; 7 bases are shared with TRBD1. The CDR3 sequence is 15 residues long. Germline CDR1 reads MNHEY; CDR2 reads SVGEGT. After removal of 4 bases from V and 5 bases from J, the junction contained 10 bases not matched to a gene. CDR3: CASSSWTGSRTEAFF. The CDR3, as DNA: TGTGCCAGCAGTTCCTGGACAGGAAGTAGGACTGAAGCTTTCTTT.

The count of this clone is one. The chain joins TRBV5-1 to TRBJ2-7, with TRBD1 matching 10 bases. The CDR3 loop spans 15 amino acids. J lost 3 bases, V lost 0 bases, and 3 bases had no gene match. Germline V gene lookup returns CDR1 SGHRS and CDR2 YFSETQ. The CDR3 reads CASSLAGDRGYEQYF. The CDR3 region has the DNA TGCGCCAGCAGCTTGGCTGGGGACAGGGGCTACGAGCAGTACTTC.

This clone was seen a single time. The CDR3: CASSLQGAGTEAFF. The CDR3 bases are TGTGCCAGCAGCTTACAGGGGGCTGGGACTGAAGCTTTCTTT. This sequence joins TRBV6-5 and TRBJ1-1; 9 bases agree with TRBD1. CDR1 is MNHEY and CDR2 is SVGAGI in the germline V gene. V was clipped by 6 bases and J by 5 bases; unmatched bases: 7. The CDR3 contains 14 residues.

The chain recombines TRBV4-2 with TRBJ2-7; D uncertain. Germline loops: CDR1 LGHNA, CDR2 YNFKEQ. Between the trimmed V and J ends, which lost 2 bases and 3 bases, there was a span of 14 bases. This CDR3 is built from 15 residues. DNA of the CDR3: TGTGCCAGCAGCCAAACAACCGGGTCCAACTACGAGCAGTACTTC. As protein: CASSQTTGSNYEQYF.

This clone was found a few times. The same CDR3 also results from other DNA sequences found in this sample. The chain joins TRBV5-1 to TRBJ2-3; D gene unclear. Germline V gene sequence: CDR1 SGHRS, CDR2 YFSETQ. The germline V and J ends were trimmed by 0 bases and 0 bases, with 5 bases remaining between them. The CDR3 spans 14 residues. The DNA for the CDR3 is TGCGCCAGCAGCTTGGTGCAGAGCACAGATACGCAGTATTTT. It codes for CASSLVQSTDTQYF.

This clone has just a few counts. The chain recombines TRBV3-1 (or the pseudogene TRBV3-2) with TRBJ2-1, with D hard to call. The germline V gene encodes CDR1 LGHDT and CDR2 YNNKEL (reference sequence). Trimming left V 1 base short and J 4 bases short, with 8 bases between. The CDR3 totals 14 residues. CDR3 sequence (DNA): TGTGCCAGCAGCCAAGTTCCCGAGTACAATGAGCAGTTCTTC. Translated: CASSQVPEYNEQFF.

This clone appeared a single time. The chain employs TRBV4-1 and TRBJ2-1, with TRBD2 matching over 7 bases. V was pared by 1 base and J by 11 bases, with 2 bases of the junction left unmatched. CDR1 is MGHRA, CDR2 YSYEKL, per germline. The CDR3 is made up of 12 amino acids. The CDR3 DNA is TGCGCCAGCAGCCAAGGGACTAGAAAGCAGTTCTTC. It yields the protein CASSQGTRKQFF.

This clone was observed a few times. The chain combines TRBV7-2 with TRBJ1-5; a weak D match, TRBD1 (5 bases). V lost 7 bases and J 0 bases, leaving 10 bases between the germline ends. The CDR3 runs 14 residues. Germline V gene data show CDR1 as SGHTA and CDR2 as FQGNSA. The CDR3 spells CASTEQASNQPQHF. In DNA, the CDR3 is TGTGCCAGCACTGAACAGGCTAGCAATCAGCCCCAGCATTTT. Based on the CDR3 plus reference TRBV7-2 and TRBJ1-5, the full variable domain is GAGVSQSPSNKVTEKGKDVELRCDPISGHTALYWYRQSLGQGLEFLIYFQGNSAPDKSGLPSDRFSAERTGGSVSTLTIQRTQQEDSAVYLCASTEQASNQPQHFGDGTRLSIL.

The chain uses TRBV12-1 and TRBJ2-2; the table's D gene call, TRBD2, was not cross checked with the DNA. TRBV12-1 is designated a pseudogene. This CDR3 region has 15 residues. DNA of the CDR3: TGTGCCAGCAGCCCCTCGGCACTAGCTCTCGGGGAGCTGTTTTTT. This sequence encodes CASSPSALALGELFF.

The chain carries TRBV7-8 and TRBJ1-5; no clear D gene. This CDR3 comprises 13 residues. V was shortened by 4 bases and J by 2 bases, with 6 bases between the two germline ends. Germline lookup yields CDR1 SGHVS and CDR2 FQNEAQ. The CDR3 nucleotides read TGTGCCAGCAGCTCAGGCCGCAATCAGCCCCAGCATTTT. Translation: CASSSGRNQPQHF.

This clone was counted between two and nine times. The chain uses TRBV10-2 and TRBJ2-3; 7 bases line up with TRBD1. This CDR3 region has 15 residues. Germline values: CDR1 WSHSY, CDR2 SAAADI. V shed 6 bases, J shed 6 bases, and the junction held 12 bases outside the gene matches. The CDR3 region has the DNA TGCGCCAGCAGCTTCGGGACAGCAGCAGGGGATACGCAGTATTTT. Protein product: CASSFGTAAGDTQYF.

The chain couples TRBV19 to TRBJ1-2; 7 positions agree with TRBD1. This CDR3 comprises 13 residues. The germline V gene encodes CDR1 LNHDA and CDR2 SQIVND (reference sequence). J was trimmed by 9 bases and V by 2 bases; bases with no gene match: 6. The DNA of the CDR3 is TGTGCCAGTAGTATATCAAAGACAGGGAGCTACACCTTC. It encodes CASSISKTGSYTF.

The genes are TRBV10-3 and TRBJ1-1; a weak D match, TRBD1 (6 bases). Germline-derived CDR1 and CDR2 are ENHRY and SYGVKD. The CDR3 runs to 16 residues. The V gene lost 7 bases and the J gene lost 1 base, with 19 bases spanning the gap. The CDR3 protein is CAITLRGGAGNTEAFF. The CDR3 nucleotides read TGTGCCATCACCCTACGGGGGGGCGCGGGGAACACTGAAGCTTTCTTT.

The V call is TRBV7-8, the J call TRBJ2-5; 11 bases match TRBD2. CDR3 length: 15 amino acids. CDR1 and CDR2 (germline): SGHVS, FQNEAQ. After removal of 5 bases from V and 5 bases from J, the junction contained 7 bases not matched to a gene. The CDR3 DNA follows: TGTGCCAGCAGCCGTAGCGGGGGGGCCGGGGAGACCCAGTACTTC. Its translation is CASSRSGGAGETQYF.

The chain employs TRBV5-4 and TRBJ2-7, with 10 bases fitting TRBD1. Trimming removed 7 bases from V and 6 bases from J; junction bases left unmatched: 10. Germline loops: CDR1 SGHNT, CDR2 YYREEE (reference sequence). The CDR3 spans 14 residues. CDR3 sequence: CASRSGTGDGEQYF. The CDR3, as DNA: TGTGCCAGCCGGTCTGGGACAGGGGATGGCGAGCAGTACTTC. Using reference TRBV5-4 and TRBJ2-7 for the parts outside the CDR3, the full variable domain is ETGVTQSPTHLIKTRGQQVTLRCSSQSGHNTVSWYQQALGQGPQFIFQYYREEENGRGNFPPRFSGLQFPNYSSELNVNALELDDSALYLCASRSGTGDGEQYFGPGTRLTVT.

The V gene is TRBV19, the J gene TRBJ2-7, with D unclear. The CDR3 is 11 amino acids. CDR1 and CDR2 from the germline V gene are LNHDA and SQIVND (reference sequence). The germline V and J ends were trimmed by 5 bases and 7 bases, with 9 bases remaining between them. CDR3 loop: CASSSLYEQYF. Written as DNA, the CDR3 is TGTGCCAGTAGTTCCCTGTATGAGCAGTACTTC.